This T cell receptor beta chain was obtained from a study of siplizumab effects on memory and regulatory T cells. Study-wide points: There was no confirmation of the suppressive function of proliferating Tregs from siplizumab cultures. Naive T cells seemed more diverse than memory cells and seemed major alloresponse contributors.

Trimming removed 5 bases from V and 4 bases from J, with 14 bases in between. The germline V gene encodes CDR1 SGHTA and CDR2 FQGNSA. The CDR3 has 14 amino acids. With respect to this clone: Its specificity is not known.

TCR templates, roughly 10^5 per sample, were assayed. The method was immunoSEQ multiplex PCR; TCRdb's version includes in-frame clones alone and lacks a portion of them. The sample has around 110,000 clones, roughly 94% seen once. The specimen sequenced was non-Treg CD4+ T cells sorted from blood. This TCR came from a human donor in good health. The chain employs TRBV7-2 and TRBJ1-2; D is undetermined. CDR3: CASSPGPLPYGYTF. Written as DNA, the CDR3 is TGTGCCAGCAGCCCCGGGCCCCTACCCTATGGCTACACCTTC. Using reference TRBV7-2 and TRBJ1-2 for the parts outside the CDR3, the full variable domain is GAGVSQSPSNKVTEKGKDVELRCDPISGHTALYWYRQSLGQGLEFLIYFQGNSAPDKSGLPSDRFSAERTGGSVSTLTIQRTQQEDSAVYLCASSPGPLPYGYTFGSGTRLTVV.